Listed below are T cell receptor beta chains from one sample, sequenced in a study of blood T cells in healthy people across ages. MiXCR, run by TCRdb on the 5' RACE reads, gives a single entry per CDR3 protein. Altogether 650,000 or so distinct CDR3 sequences are present, under 65% being singletons, with the ten largest covering approximately 12%. The specimen was blood. These receptors originate from a woman aged 80 or over in good health. Each CDR3 is given with its conserved first and last residue. A D gene is named only where the DNA matches it firmly. Rows may omit the clone size; those that give it use once, few, many or a size class.

J gene: TRBJ2-2; V gene: TRBV5-1; D gene: NA; clone size: NA; CDR3 DNA: TGCGCCAGCAGCTTTCCACCCGGAAACACCGGGGAGCTGTTTTTT; CDR3 protein: CASSFPPGNTGELFF
J gene: TRBJ2-5; V gene: TRBV7-2; D gene: TRBD2; clone size: NA; CDR3 DNA: TGTGCCAGCAGCCCCCTAGGACTAGCGCAAGAGACCCAGTACTTC; CDR3 protein: CASSPLGLAQETQYF
J gene: TRBJ2-4; V gene: TRBV3-1; D gene: NA; clone size: many; CDR3 DNA: TGTGCCAGCAGCCAAGGGGGGGGCCTGAACATTCAGTACTTC; CDR3 protein: CASSQGGGLNIQYF
J gene: TRBJ2-5; V gene: TRBV7-6; D gene: TRBD2; clone size: NA; CDR3 DNA: TGTGCCAGCAGCTTCGGACCAGCGGGGGAGACCCAGTACTTC; CDR3 protein: CASSFGPAGETQYF
J gene: TRBJ2-5; V gene: TRBV7-2; D gene: TRBD1; clone size: NA; CDR3 DNA: TGTGCCAGCAGCGAGACAGGGCGGGAGACCCAGTACTTC; CDR3 protein: CASSETGRETQYF
J gene: TRBJ2-5; V gene: TRBV27; D gene: NA; clone size: NA; CDR3 DNA: TGTGCCAGCAGTCTCGACTCAGGCGGCGGGACCCAGTACTTC; CDR3 protein: CASSLDSGGGTQYF
J gene: TRBJ2-6; V gene: TRBV12-3/TRBV12-4; D gene: NA; clone size: NA; CDR3 DNA: TGTGCCAGCAGACATCGGGACAACGGGGCCAACGTCCTGACTTTC; CDR3 protein: CASRHRDNGANVLTF
J gene: TRBJ2-5; V gene: TRBV7-2; D gene: TRBD1; clone size: NA; CDR3 DNA: TGTGCCAGCAGCTTCCTTCAGACAGGGGGAGAGACCCAGTACTTC; CDR3 protein: CASSFLQTGGETQYF
J gene: TRBJ2-5; V gene: TRBV20-1; D gene: NA; clone size: many; CDR3 DNA: TGCAGTGCAAAGACCTTCTCTGAGACCCAGTACTTC; CDR3 protein: CSAKTFSETQYF
J gene: TRBJ2-7; V gene: TRBV6-2/TRBV6-3; D gene: NA; clone size: many; CDR3 DNA: TGTGCCAGCTTCGGGGCTATTCGCTCCTACGAGCAGTACTTC; CDR3 protein: CASFGAIRSYEQYF
J gene: TRBJ1-5; V gene: TRBV7-8; D gene: TRBD1; clone size: NA; CDR3 DNA: TGTGCCAGCAGCTCAGGCGGGACAGTAAATCAGCCCCAGCATTTT; CDR3 protein: CASSSGGTVNQPQHF
J gene: TRBJ2-3; V gene: TRBV11-1; D gene: TRBD1; clone size: NA; CDR3 DNA: TGTGCCAGCAGCCCCCTTCCGACAGGGCCTGGCACAGATACGCAGTATTTT; CDR3 protein: CASSPLPTGPGTDTQYF
J gene: TRBJ1-1; V gene: TRBV5-1; D gene: NA; clone size: NA; CDR3 DNA: TGCGCCAGCAGCCGAACAGAAGGGGCGCGCACTGAAGCTTTCTTT; CDR3 protein: CASSRTEGARTEAFF
J gene: TRBJ2-5; V gene: TRBV7-2; D gene: TRBD2; clone size: NA; CDR3 DNA: TGTGCCAGCAGCCTATGGACTAGCGGGCAAGAGACCCAGTACTTC; CDR3 protein: CASSLWTSGQETQYF
J gene: TRBJ2-3; V gene: TRBV5-1; D gene: NA; clone size: few; CDR3 DNA: TGCGCCAGCAGCTTGATACTACTAGATACGCAGTATTTT; CDR3 protein: CASSLILLDTQYF
J gene: TRBJ2-3; V gene: TRBV29-1; D gene: TRBD2; clone size: NA; CDR3 DNA: TGCAGCGTCATGACTAGCGGCACAGATACGCAGTATTTT; CDR3 protein: CSVMTSGTDTQYF
J gene: TRBJ2-1; V gene: TRBV7-9; D gene: TRBD2; clone size: NA; CDR3 DNA: TGTGCCAGCAGCTTAGTTAGCGGGGGGGGATTCAATGAGCAGTTCTTC; CDR3 protein: CASSLVSGGGFNEQFF
J gene: TRBJ2-1; V gene: TRBV5-1; D gene: TRBD2; clone size: NA; CDR3 DNA: TGCGCCAGCAGCCCCCGGACTAGCGGGATGGATGAGCAGTTCTTC; CDR3 protein: CASSPRTSGMDEQFF
J gene: TRBJ1-2; V gene: TRBV7-2; D gene: NA; clone size: NA; CDR3 DNA: TGTGCCAGCAGCCTCACGATGACAGACCTAAATGATGGCTACACCTTC; CDR3 protein: CASSLTMTDLNDGYTF
J gene: TRBJ1-1; V gene: TRBV7-2; D gene: NA; clone size: NA; CDR3 DNA: TGTGCCAGCAGCTTAAGGGCGGGGCGAATGAACACTGAAGCTTTCTTT; CDR3 protein: CASSLRAGRMNTEAFF
J gene: TRBJ2-2; V gene: TRBV28; D gene: NA; clone size: NA; CDR3 DNA: TGTGCCAGCAGCCCCACCGGACTAAAGGCCGGGGAGCTGTTTTTT; CDR3 protein: CASSPTGLKAGELFF
J gene: TRBJ1-2; V gene: TRBV6-2/TRBV6-3; D gene: NA; clone size: NA; CDR3 DNA: TGTGCCAGCACCCCACAGGTTACTAACTATGGCTACACCTTC; CDR3 protein: CASTPQVTNYGYTF
J gene: TRBJ1-1; V gene: TRBV12-3/TRBV12-4; D gene: NA; clone size: NA; CDR3 DNA: TGTGCCAGCAGTTTGGCAGGCACAGGGAGGAGGGCTTTCTTT; CDR3 protein: CASSLAGTGRRAFF